The text below deals with one T cell receptor (beta chain). Seattle cases were enrolled at active infection and followed longitudinally. This record comes from a study of blood T cell repertoires in COVID-19. Turning to the study itself: The analysed material was cDNA or gDNA that came from T cells, B-cell-depleted T cells, or PBMCs.

In the study's own analysis: Reference gene primer amplification gave estimated nucleated cell counts. Generated by immunoSEQ multiplex PCR, the TCRdb table keeps only in-frame clones and is missing some. That table supplies the V and J calls and clone size; D and trimming were determined from the DNA. Here the sample spans 200,000 to 250,000 clones, more than 85% being singletons. The CDR3 runs to 15 residues. Germline CDR1 and CDR2: LNHDA and SQIVND (reference sequence). V was pared by 4 bases and J by 5 bases, with 17 bases between. V is TRBV19 and J is TRBJ1-1, with D unclear. The receptor was isolated from a man in his 60s with COVID-19, enrolled during active disease. Sequenced material: peripheral blood. The CDR3 reads CASSTNPGGYTEAFF. The CDR3, as DNA: TGTGCCAGTAGTACCAACCCTGGAGGTTATACTGAAGCTTTCTTT.